This is a list of T cell receptor beta chains from one sample in a study of shared clonotypes between healthy human individuals. Only in-frame clones appear in the TCRdb table, and some are missing; sequencing was by immunoSEQ multiplex PCR. Of around 2,000,000 clones in the sample, 85% to 95% were seen once. The sample comprised naive CD8+ T cells sorted from blood. Receptors were obtained from a man aged 18 to 29 in good health. CDR3s include the opening cysteine and the closing phenylalanine or tryptophan. D genes are given only for firm matches. Clone size is stated in some rows and not others, as once, few, many or a class when expanded.

v_call	d_call	clone_size	j_call	cdr3_nt	cdr3_aa
TRBV7-2	-	-	TRBJ2-5	TGTGCCAGCAGCCCCTTCTACGAGGAAGAGACCCAGTACTTC	CASSPFYEEETQYF
TRBV7-9	-	-	TRBJ2-5	TGTGCCAGCAGCTTACATTGGGATCGCGGGGAAGAGACCCAGTACTTC	CASSLHWDRGEETQYF
TRBV27	-	-	TRBJ2-1	TGTGCCAGCAGGAGACTAGGGGATGAGCAGTTCTTC	CASRRLGDEQFF
TRBV7-9	-	-	TRBJ2-7	TGTGCCAGCAGTCGCGCGGTCTACGAGCAGTACTTC	CASSRAVYEQYF
TRBV5-4	-	-	TRBJ1-2	TGTGCCAGCAGCGCTAGTTCGGGATATGGCTACACCTTC	CASSASSGYGYTF
TRBV19	TRBD2	-	TRBJ2-7	TGTGCCAGTAGTATACTAGCGGGAGACTACGAGCAGTACTTC	CASSILAGDYEQYF
TRBV25-1	TRBD1	-	TRBJ2-3	TGTGCCAGCAGTTCCCGGGACAGGGATTCAGATACGCAGTATTTT	CASSSRDRDSDTQYF
TRBV7-6	-	-	TRBJ2-3	TGTGCCAGCAGCCTCGCAAGGTTTAGCACAGATACGCAGTATTTT	CASSLARFSTDTQYF
TRBV11-2	-	-	TRBJ2-5	TGTGCCAGCAGCTTAGGTGGTGCGGCTCAGGAGACCCAGTACTTC	CASSLGGAAQETQYF
TRBV6-5	TRBD1	-	TRBJ2-7	TGTGCCAGCAGCCCCAGGGACAGGTCCCACGAGCAGTACTTC	CASSPRDRSHEQYF
TRBV7-6	TRBD2	once	TRBJ2-1	TGTGCCAGCAGCCACCTGACTAGCGGGGTTTACAATGAGCAGTTCTTC	CASSHLTSGVYNEQFF
TRBV5-1	TRBD1	-	TRBJ2-1	TGCGCCAGCAGCTCCGGGACAGTATACAATGAGCAGTTCTTC	CASSSGTVYNEQFF
TRBV27	-	-	TRBJ2-7	TGTGCCAGCAGTTTACGAGTACCGGGAACAGTATACGAGCAGTACTTC	CASSLRVPGTVYEQYF
TRBV4-1	TRBD2	-	TRBJ2-5	TGCGCCAGCAGCTACCGACTAGCGGGGGGGATGGAGACCCAGTACTTC	CASSYRLAGGMETQYF
TRBV5-4	-	-	TRBJ1-6	TGTGCCAGCAGCTTCGTTAATTCACCCCTCCACTTT	CASSFVNSPLHF
TRBV5-6	-	-	TRBJ1-1	TGTGCCAGCAGCTTGAATGGTGAAGCTTTCTTT	CASSLNGEAFF
TRBV25-1	-	-	TRBJ1-1	TGTGCCTCAGCAACAGGGCTGAACACTGAAGCTTTCTTT	CASATGLNTEAFF
TRBV29-1	TRBD2	-	TRBJ2-7	TGCAGCGTTGAACTTCTAGCGGGAGGAGTCGAGCAGTACTTC	CSVELLAGGVEQYF